The rows below give T cell receptor beta chains drawn from one sample of a study of cytomegalovirus exposure and HLA in healthy donors. Some clones are missing from TCRdb's copy, which holds only in-frame ones; the method was immunoSEQ multiplex PCR. The sample contains about 130,000 clones, approximately 78% of which appear only once. Sequencing was carried out using PBMCs. All receptors come from a human donor in good health. Both conserved end residues are part of each CDR3. The D gene is left open where the match is weak. Size is stated for part of the rows, as once, few or many counts, or as a class when the clone is expanded.

j_gene | v_gene | d_gene | abundance | CDR3nt | CDR3aa
TRBJ1-5 | TRBV27 | NA | NA | TGTGCCAGCCGCCGACAGTCTAATCAGCCCCAGCATTTT | CASRRQSNQPQHF
TRBJ2-1 | TRBV7-2 | TRBD2 | NA | TGTGCCAGCAGCTTGGGGACTACCTACAATGAGCAGTTCTTC | CASSLGTTYNEQFF
TRBJ1-4 | TRBV27 | TRBD1 | NA | TGTGCCAGCAGTTTGTTAACAGGGGGCACTAATGAAAAACTGTTTTTT | CASSLLTGGTNEKLFF
TRBJ2-1 | TRBV18 | NA | NA | TGTGCCAGCTCACGTCAGACAAACAATGAGCAGTTCTTC | CASSRQTNNEQFF
TRBJ2-3 | TRBV7-3 | TRBD1 | NA | TGTGCCAGCAGCCAAGGAAGGCCACAGGGGAACGAGAGGACAGATACGCAGTATTTT | CASSQGRPQGNERTDTQYF
TRBJ1-1 | TRBV19 | TRBD1 | NA | TGTGCCAGTAGTATTGTGGGGGGTACAGGGGGCGAATCTGAAGCTTTCTTT | CASSIVGGTGGESEAFF
TRBJ2-1 | TRBV14 | TRBD1 | NA | TGTGCCAGCAGCCAAGGGTGGGGACAGGGATACAATGAGCAGTTCTTC | CASSQGWGQGYNEQFF
TRBJ2-5 | TRBV7-2 | NA | once | TGTGCCAGCAGCTTAGCCGAAGAGACCCAGTACTTC | CASSLAEETQYF
TRBJ1-5 | TRBV7-9 | NA | NA | TGTGCCAGCAGCTCGAACAGGGACGCGGGTCAGCCCCAGCATTTT | CASSSNRDAGQPQHF
TRBJ2-7 | TRBV28 | TRBD1 | NA | TGTGCCAGCAGTGCGGACCGGGACAGGGGCTACGAGCAGTACTTC | CASSADRDRGYEQYF
TRBJ2-1 | TRBV28 | TRBD2 | NA | TGTGCCAGCAGTGGACTAGCGGGGGGGGGTGAGCAGTTCTTC | CASSGLAGGGEQFF
TRBJ2-3 | TRBV9 | TRBD2 | NA | TGTGCCAGCAGCGTAACCCCCTTAGCGGGGGCTCTAACAGATACGCAGTATTTT | CASSVTPLAGALTDTQYF
TRBJ2-3 | TRBV6-6 | NA | NA | TGTGCCAGCAGTTACTGGGCGGGCAGAAGCACAGATACGCAGTATTTT | CASSYWAGRSTDTQYF
TRBJ1-5 | TRBV6-1 | TRBD1 | few | TGTGCCAGCAGTGAATCAGGGGGCTATCAGCCCCAGCATTTT | CASSESGGYQPQHF
TRBJ1-2 | TRBV10-2 | NA | NA | TGCGCCAGCAGCCCGACGGGTGGGAGCTATGGCTACACCTTC | CASSPTGGSYGYTF
TRBJ2-5 | TRBV9 | TRBD2 | NA | TGTGCCAGCAGCCCAACTAGCGGTCAAGAGACCCAGTACTTC | CASSPTSGQETQYF
TRBJ1-2 | TRBV11-2 | NA | NA | TGTGCCAGCAGCCCGGACAGAAATCCCCGCTATGGCTACACCTTC | CASSPDRNPRYGYTF
TRBJ2-1 | TRBV28 | NA | NA | TGTGCCAGCAGTTTAACCGGGGACAATGAGCAGTTCTTC | CASSLTGDNEQFF
TRBJ2-5 | TRBV9 | TRBD2 | NA | TGTGCCAGCAGCGTAAGAGGCGGGGGAGGTTACCAAGAGACCCAGTACTTC | CASSVRGGGGYQETQYF
TRBJ2-1 | TRBV2 | TRBD2 | NA | TGTGCCAGCAGTGAACGACGTGGGGCTAGCGGGTACAATGAGCAGTTCTTC | CASSERRGASGYNEQFF
TRBJ1-4 | TRBV9 | TRBD1 | NA | TGTGCCAGCAGCGCGCGGACAGGTCCAAATGAAAAACTGTTTTTT | CASSARTGPNEKLFF
TRBJ2-2 | TRBV19 | TRBD1 | few | TGTGCCAGTATGGGGACAGGGCGTACCGGGGAGCTGTTTTTT | CASMGTGRTGELFF
TRBJ2-2 | TRBV5-6 | TRBD1 | NA | TGTGCCAGCAGCTGGGGGGGACAGGGTCGCACCGGGGAGCTGTTTTTT | CASSWGGQGRTGELFF
TRBJ1-5 | TRBV7-2 | TRBD1 | NA | TGTGCCAGCAGCCCAACAGGGGGCAATCAGCCCCAGCATTTT | CASSPTGGNQPQHF
TRBJ1-1 | TRBV9 | NA | NA | TGTGCCAGCAGCGTCCAGGCGGGGGGATACACTGAAGCTTTCTTT | CASSVQAGGYTEAFF
TRBJ2-1 | TRBV5-5 | NA | NA | TGTGCCAGCAGCTTGCGGGAGCCCTACAATGAGCAGTTCTTC | CASSLREPYNEQFF
TRBJ2-7 | TRBV7-5 | NA | NA | TGTGTCAGAAGCACAAGTCGGGACAGGAACCCCAAATACGAGCAGTACTTC | CVRSTSRDRNPKYEQYF
TRBJ1-3 | TRBV5-5 | TRBD1 | few | TGTGCCAGCAGCGTACGAGGTGTCAGGGGGCTAGACTCTGGAAACACCATATATTTT | CASSVRGVRGLDSGNTIYF
TRBJ1-3 | TRBV5-6 | NA | NA | TGTGCCAGCAGCCAACAGGGTTTTGGAAACACCATATATTTT | CASSQQGFGNTIYF
TRBJ2-1 | TRBV7-2 | TRBD2 | once | TGTGCCAGCAGCTTAGCGCCTGGACTAGGTTATTACAATGAGCAGTTCTTC | CASSLAPGLGYYNEQFF
TRBJ2-1 | TRBV30 | TRBD1 | NA | TGTGCCTGGAGTGTAGCCAAGGGGGCTTACAATGAGCAGTTCTTC | CAWSVAKGAYNEQFF
TRBJ1-2 | TRBV18 | NA | NA | TGTGCCAGCTCACAACAGGGTATTAATGGCTACACCTTC | CASSQQGINGYTF
TRBJ1-2 | TRBV29-1 | NA | NA | TGCAGCGTTGATCTTAACTATGGCTACACCTTC | CSVDLNYGYTF
TRBJ2-1 | TRBV5-4 | NA | NA | TGTGCCAGCAGCTTTACAGCTGGTATTGAGCAGTTCTTC | CASSFTAGIEQFF
TRBJ1-1 | TRBV15 | NA | NA | TGTGCCACCAGCAGAGATCTACCCCTATCAGCTTTCTTT | CATSRDLPLSAFF
TRBJ1-2 | TRBV2 | TRBD1 | NA | TGTGCCAGGGGGACAGGCCCAATGAGCTACACCTTC | CARGTGPMSYTF
TRBJ2-7 | TRBV19 | NA | NA | TGTGCCAGTAGCCCTACAGGCAACTACGAGCAGTACTTC | CASSPTGNYEQYF
TRBJ2-2 | TRBV7-9 | NA | few | TGTGCCAGCAGCTTCAAAGCTATCCTGAACACCGGGGAGCTGTTTTTT | CASSFKAILNTGELFF
TRBJ1-2 | TRBV2 | TRBD1 | NA | TGTGCCAGCAGTTTTAACCGGGACAGGGGCTTGGCTGCCTATGGCTACACCTTC | CASSFNRDRGLAAYGYTF
TRBJ2-1 | TRBV7-9 | NA | NA | TGTGCCAGCAGCTTATTCGGACATTCGAGTAACAATGAGCAGTTCTTC | CASSLFGHSSNNEQFF
TRBJ1-2 | TRBV7-2 | NA | NA | TGTGCCAGCAGCTTAGAGGGGACAAGGGTCTATGGCTACACCTTC | CASSLEGTRVYGYTF
TRBJ1-1 | TRBV5-4 | TRBD1 | few | TGTGCCAGCAGCCAACAGGGGGCGCGAACTGAAGCTTTCTTT | CASSQQGARTEAFF
TRBJ1-2 | TRBV29-1 | NA | NA | TGCAGCGTGGCCGATAACTATGGCTACACCTTC | CSVADNYGYTF
TRBJ1-2 | TRBV18 | NA | NA | TGTGCCAGCTCACCACCGAGACAGCTCTATGGCTACACCTTC | CASSPPRQLYGYTF
TRBJ2-6 | TRBV7-9 | NA | NA | TGTGCCAGCAGCCGGAGACAGATCTCTGGGGCCAACGTCCTGACTTTC | CASSRRQISGANVLTF
TRBJ1-5 | TRBV5-4 | TRBD1 | NA | TGTGCCAGCAGCCTCGGACAGGGGACCAATCAGCCCCAGCATTTT | CASSLGQGTNQPQHF
TRBJ2-3 | TRBV15 | NA | NA | TGTGCCACCAGCAGACAATCGCAGGGTCCAGATACGCAGTATTTT | CATSRQSQGPDTQYF
TRBJ2-3 | TRBV7-7 | NA | NA | TGTACTAGCAGCCGGAGGGGGGGAACGGATACGCAGTATTTT | CTSSRRGGTDTQYF
TRBJ2-1 | TRBV7-2 | NA | NA | TGTGCCAGCAGCTTAGTCTCGGGGAGCTCCTACAATGAGCAGTTCTTC | CASSLVSGSSYNEQFF
TRBJ2-3 | TRBV5-4 | TRBD2 | once | TGTGCCAGCAGCTTAGCGGGAGGGCCGAGGGCAGATACGCAGTATTTT | CASSLAGGPRADTQYF
TRBJ2-1 | TRBV27 | TRBD2 | once | TGTGCCAGCAGTCCCCTTCTAGCGGGAAAATTCAATGAGCAGTTCTTC | CASSPLLAGKFNEQFF